These 20 T cell receptor beta chains share one sample of origin, sequenced in a study of molecular identifiers for immune sequencing clone quantification. TCRdb reanalysed the PCR reads using MiXCR and keeps one entry per CDR3 protein. The sample records 40,000 to 45,000 distinct CDR3 sequences, approximately 18% being singletons. Sequenced: naive CD8+ T cells from blood, with Jurkat cell RNA spiked in. Described subset: FACS-sorted CD8+CD4-CCR7+CD45RA+ naive T cells. The source is a human donor in good health. Some libraries in this study had Jurkat cell RNA spiked in.

This clonotype has a count of ten or more. This chain connects TRBV7-3 to TRBJ2-1; the D gene is possibly TRBD2 (6 bases). With 4 bases removed from V and 9 bases from J, the gap between germline ends came to 10 bases. The germline V gene encodes CDR1 SGHTA and CDR2 FQGTGA. This CDR3 comprises 12 residues. CDR3 amino acids: CASSWGVGEQFF. In nucleotides, the CDR3 is TGTGCCAGCAGCTGGGGGGTGGGTGAGCAGTTCTTC.

This chain joins TRBV12-3 or TRBV12-4 and TRBJ2-2; tentatively, D is TRBD2 (5 bases). With 6 bases removed from V and 0 bases from J, the gap between germline ends came to 17 bases. This CDR3 region has 17 residues. For the CDR3, the DNA is TGTGCCAGCAGCCCTGGGAGACCGGCCGCGAACACCGGGGAGCTGTTTTTT. Translated: CASSPGRPAANTGELFF.

Points on this clonotype: With a much larger clone just one base away, this may be a read error. V is TRBV7-2 and J is TRBJ2-1; 11 positions agree with TRBD1. V lost 2 bases and J lost 11; bases outside the gene matches: 8. Per the germline V gene, CDR1 is SGHTA and CDR2 is FQGNSA. The CDR3 covers 15 residues. CDR3 sequence reads: CASSLWTGGNHKQFF. The CDR3 region has the DNA TGTGCCAGCAGCTTATGGACAGGGGGCAATCATAAGCAGTTCTTC.

The rearrangement joins TRBV4-3 to TRBJ2-3; D unclear. CDR1 LGHNA and CDR2 YSLEER come from the germline V gene. The CDR3 contains 16 residues. V lost 0 bases, J lost 6 bases, and 16 bases lay in between. DNA of the CDR3: TGCGCCAGCAGCCAAGAGCGTCAAGGCCGCCTGGATACGCAGTATTTT. Translated: CASSQERQGRLDTQYF.

V and J are TRBV7-2 and TRBJ1-1; D possibly corresponds to TRBD1 (5 bases). V shed 2 bases and J shed 6 bases, with 7 bases lying between them. CDR1 and CDR2 (germline): SGHTA, FQGNSA. The CDR3 sequence is 12 residues long. DNA for the CDR3: TGTGCCAGCAGCTTATCAGGGTCTGAAGCTTTCTTT. As protein: CASSLSGSEAFF.

This clonotype came up once. A much larger clone sits a single nucleotide away, making a read error possible. The CDR3 nucleotides read TGCGCCAGCAGCCTAGCTCGGGTGGATACGCAGTATTTT. This encodes CASSLARVDTQYF. This sequence joins TRBV4-3 and TRBJ2-3; D call uncertain. CDR3 length equals 13 residues. Between the trimmed V and J ends, which lost 4 bases and 6 bases, there was a span of 11 bases. Germline loops: CDR1 LGHNA, CDR2 YSLEER.

Comments on this clonotype: Given a much more abundant clone one base away, this may be a read error. V and J are TRBV6-6 and TRBJ1-4; TRBD1 is a possible D gene (5 bases). Deletions cut 8 bases from V and 8 bases from J, with 9 bases between. The germline V gene has CDR1 MNHNY and CDR2 SVGAGI (reference sequence). The CDR3 extends over 11 amino acids. The CDR3 protein is CASASGEKLFF. The CDR3, as DNA: TGTGCCAGCGCCTCAGGGGAAAAACTGTTTTTT.

This clonotype was found a few times. This sequence joins TRBV7-8 and TRBJ2-1; 8 bases align to TRBD1. Germline assignment: CDR1 SGHVS and CDR2 FQNEAQ. Trimming removed 1 base from V and 2 bases from J; junction bases left unmatched: 1. CDR3 length equals 15 residues. The CDR3 sequence: CASSLEGQAYNEQFF. The CDR3 DNA sequence: TGTGCCAGCAGCTTAGAGGGACAGGCCTACAATGAGCAGTTCTTC.

The chain combines TRBV27 with TRBJ2-2; D ambiguous. The V gene's germline CDR1 is MNHEY and CDR2 SMNVEV (reference sequence). V was cut by 5 bases and J by 6 bases, with 10 bases left in between. This CDR3 is built from 13 residues. CDR3 protein: CASSPLSPGELFF. The CDR3 coding sequence is TGTGCCAGCAGTCCCCTTAGTCCCGGGGAGCTGTTTTTT.

This clonotype was observed many times. This chain connects TRBV6-5 to TRBJ2-3, with TRBD2 matching over 11 bases. After removal of 2 bases from V and 4 bases from J, the junction contained 2 bases not matched to a gene. CDR1 MNHEY and CDR2 SVGAGI come from the germline V gene. CDR3 length: 15 residues. DNA of the CDR3: TGTGCCAGCAGTTACGGGACTAGCGGCGCAGATACGCAGTATTTT. Residues: CASSYGTSGADTQYF.

The chain uses TRBV27 and TRBJ2-7; possibly TRBD2 for D (6 bases). CDR1 MNHEY and CDR2 SMNVEV come from the germline V gene (reference sequence). Trimming took off 3 bases at V and 4 bases at J, with 13 bases between the two ends. The CDR3 runs 14 residues. The CDR3 sequence: CASSLSSEGYEQYF. The CDR3 nucleotides are TGTGCCAGCAGTTTGTCTAGCGAGGGGTACGAGCAGTACTTC.

This clonotype has a count of ten or more. V is TRBV7-9 and J is TRBJ2-7; 8 nucleotides align to TRBD1. With 8 bases clipped from V and 6 bases from J, the junction kept 12 bases outside the gene matches. The CDR3 is 14 residues long. The germline V gene encodes CDR1 SEHNR and CDR2 FQNEAQ (reference sequence). The CDR3 sequence: CASVGQGETGEQYF. The CDR3, as DNA: TGTGCCAGCGTAGGACAGGGCGAGACCGGCGAGCAGTACTTC.

This clonotype occurred many times. This chain connects TRBV16 to TRBJ2-7; either TRBD1 or TRBD2 may fit D (5 bases each). Germline V CDR1 and CDR2: KGHSY, FQNENV. Trimming cost V 1 base and J 7 bases, with 17 bases left between them. The CDR3 runs to 15 residues. In DNA, the CDR3 is TGTGCCAGCAGCCAATACAGGCCCTCTGGGACGGAGCAGTACTTC. Translated: CASSQYRPSGTEQYF.

This clonotype was counted ten times or more. The V and J genes are TRBV29-1 and TRBJ1-1; D not resolved. The V and J ends lost 4 bases and 0 bases respectively, with 9 bases between them. Germline V gene data show CDR1 as SQVTM and CDR2 as ANQGSEA. The CDR3 contains 13 residues. The chain's CDR3 is CSVGPIMNTEAFF. The CDR3 nucleotides are TGCAGCGTTGGTCCCATCATGAACACTGAAGCTTTCTTT.

This clonotype was counted only a few times. This chain joins TRBV28 and TRBJ1-1; 9 bases line up with TRBD1. The CDR3 covers 13 residues. Germline V gives CDR1 MDHEN, CDR2 SYDVKM. V dropped 10 bases and J dropped 6; count of bases not matched to a gene: 9. The CDR3 loop reads CATRQGGFPEAFF. The DNA of the CDR3 is TGTGCCACGAGACAGGGGGGTTTCCCTGAAGCTTTCTTT.

This clonotype was seen ten or more times. V gene TRBV7-8 combines with J gene TRBJ2-7; D call uncertain. The V end lost 1 base, the J end lost 5 bases, and 9 bases lay between the germline ends. The CDR3 runs 13 residues. Germline assignment: CDR1 SGHVS and CDR2 FQNEAQ. The CDR3 loop is CASSLGEDHEQYF. The CDR3 region has the DNA TGTGCCAGCAGCTTAGGGGAAGACCACGAGCAGTACTTC.

This clonotype was seen ten or more times. The V and J genes are TRBV13 and TRBJ2-7; 7 positions match TRBD1. Trimming removed 7 bases from V and 4 bases from J; junction bases left unmatched: 7. The CDR3 totals 13 residues. The germline gives CDR1 PRHDT, CDR2 FYEKMQ (reference sequence). CDR3 in amino acids: CASTIDRAYEQYF. The CDR3 DNA sequence: TGTGCCAGCACTATAGACAGGGCGTACGAGCAGTACTTC.

This clonotype came up many times. The chain links TRBV24-1 to TRBJ2-3; no reliable D call. Germline V gene data show CDR1 as KGHDR and CDR2 as SFDVKD. Between the trimmed V and J ends, which lost 4 bases and 6 bases, there was a span of 13 bases. The CDR3 consists of 14 residues. DNA of the CDR3: TGTGCCACCAGTGACCTCTTCCCGAGCGATACGCAGTATTTT. Amino acids: CATSDLFPSDTQYF.

This clonotype was observed a handful of times. This chain connects TRBV2 to TRBJ2-1; 7 bases are shared with TRBD2. CDR1 and CDR2 from the germline V gene are SNHLY and FYNNEI. The CDR3 covers 16 residues. J lost 2 bases, V lost 6 bases, and 10 bases had no gene match. The CDR3 loop is CASRARAGVPYNEQFF. In DNA, the CDR3 is TGTGCCAGCAGGGCCAGGGCGGGAGTCCCCTACAATGAGCAGTTCTTC. The full variable domain, with the rest looked up from reference TRBV2 and TRBJ2-1, is EPEVTQTPSHQVTQMGQEVILRCVPISNHLYFYWYRQILGQKVEFLVSFYNNEISEKSEIFDDQFSVERPDGSNFTLKIRSTKLEDSAMYFCASRARAGVPYNEQFFGPGTRLTVL.

The genes are TRBV13 and TRBJ2-6; 9 nucleotides match TRBD1. V trimming: 7 bases; J trimming: 0 bases; junction bases outside the gene matches: 7. CDR3 length: 17 residues. From germline, CDR1 is PRHDT and CDR2 FYEKMQ (reference sequence). The DNA for the CDR3 is TGTGCCAGCAACCAGGACAGGGGCGGCTCTGGGGCCAACGTCCTGACTTTC. It yields the protein CASNQDRGGSGANVLTF.